These 31 T cell receptor beta chains share one sample of origin, sequenced in a study of human T cells and chemical hapten exposure. TCRdb reanalysed the RACE reads using MiXCR and keeps one entry per CDR3 protein. The profile shows 120,000 or so distinct CDR3 sequences, roughly 12% of them singletons. Time point meaning: pre-sensitization, week 0. This sample's treatment: therapeutic diphenylcyclopropenone sensitization with weekly scalp DPC. Sequenced material: whole blood, taken in connection with sensitization to the hapten diphenylcyclopropenone (DPC). The receptors derive from a woman between 18 and 29 years old with alopecia areata. Some clones in this sample may be carry-over from other donors' samples.

This clonotype showed up just a few times. This chain uses TRBV10-3 with TRBJ1-1; no reliable D call. Trimming cost V 6 bases and J 1 base, with 12 bases left between them. The CDR3 spans 14 residues. Germline values: CDR1 ENHRY, CDR2 SYGVKD. The CDR3 DNA is TGTGCCATCAGGGGGTTTGACCGGAACACTGAAGCTTTCTTT. Translation gives CAIRGFDRNTEAFF.

This clonotype has a handful of counts. V usage is TRBV6-6 and J usage is TRBJ2-2; TRBD1 matches 8 bases. The germline V gene encodes CDR1 MNHNY and CDR2 SVGAGI (reference sequence). The trim removed 2 bases at V and 7 bases at J, leaving 6 bases unmatched. This CDR3 spans 15 amino acids. CDR3 in DNA: TGTGCCAGCAGTTACATTGGACAGGGTGGCGGGGAGCTGTTTTTT. As protein: CASSYIGQGGGELFF.

The J gene is TRBJ2-1, the V gene TRBV24-1, with 15 bases lining up with TRBD2. This CDR3 has 17 amino acids. V lost 4 bases, J lost 6 bases, and 6 bases stayed unmatched. Germline V gives CDR1 KGHDR, CDR2 SFDVKD. The CDR3, as DNA: TGTGCCACCAGTGACAGGACTAGCGGGGGGGCCATCAATGAGCAGTTCTTC. This encodes CATSDRTSGGAINEQFF.

V is TRBV7-6 and J is TRBJ2-5; D could derive from TRBD1 or TRBD2 (5 bases each). Germline V gene sequence: CDR1 SGHVS, CDR2 FNYEAQ. The CDR3 runs to 13 residues. Trimming cost V 5 bases and J 3 bases, with 10 bases left between them. The chain's CDR3 is CASSRDRKETQYF. The CDR3 DNA reads TGTGCCAGCAGCAGGGACCGCAAAGAGACCCAGTACTTC.

The gene calls are TRBV19 and TRBJ2-2; possibly TRBD1 or TRBD2 for D (5 bases each). This CDR3 has 13 residues. Germline CDR1 reads LNHDA; CDR2 reads SQIVND (reference sequence). V lost 10 bases, J lost 3 bases, and 12 bases lay in between. The CDR3 spells CATKWGYTGELFF. CDR3 sequence (DNA): TGTGCCACGAAGTGGGGGTACACCGGGGAGCTGTTTTTT.

This clonotype was seen repeatedly, ten times or more. The rearrangement links TRBV14 to TRBJ2-3, with D perhaps matching TRBD1 (6 bases). The V and J ends lost 4 bases and 5 bases respectively, with 13 bases between them. The CDR3 sequence is 14 residues long. Per the germline V gene, CDR1 is SGHDN and CDR2 is FVKESK. In nucleotides, the CDR3 is TGTGCCAGCAGCCCCCCTGGCAGGGGAGATACGCAGTATTTT. Translation: CASSPPGRGDTQYF.

V and J are TRBV10-2 and TRBJ1-1, with unresolved D. V was cut by 4 bases and J by 7 bases, with 10 bases left in between. Looked up from germline, CDR1 is WSHSY and CDR2 is SAAADI. CDR3 size: 12 residues. The CDR3 region is CASSVWASEAFF. CDR3 DNA sequence: TGCGCCAGCAGTGTTTGGGCCAGTGAAGCTTTCTTT.

This clonotype showed up just a few times. The chain carries TRBV7-2 and TRBJ2-3; 13 positions match TRBD2. The CDR3 spans 17 residues. Per germline, CDR1 SGHTA and CDR2 FQGNSA. V shed 5 bases, J shed 0 bases, and the junction held 5 bases outside the gene matches. CDR3 coding DNA: TGTGCCAGCAGCCAGGGACTAGCGGGACCTAGCACAGATACGCAGTATTTT. It yields the protein CASSQGLAGPSTDTQYF.

At least ten counts were recorded for this clonotype. The chain recombines TRBV5-4 with TRBJ1-6; 7 nucleotides agree with TRBD1. With 1 base clipped from V and 7 bases from J, the junction kept 11 bases outside the gene matches. CDR3 size: 17 residues. Germline CDR1 reads SGHNT; CDR2 reads YYREEE (reference sequence). The CDR3 DNA reads TGTGCCAGCAGCTTGAAGGATTTAGGACAGGCAAATTCACCCCTCCACTTT. It encodes CASSLKDLGQANSPLHF.

The chain links TRBV7-9 to TRBJ1-1; D is uncertain. The germline gives CDR1 SEHNR, CDR2 FQNEAQ (reference sequence). Trimming removed 4 bases from V and 5 bases from J, with 11 bases in between. The length of the CDR3 is 13 residues. This CDR3 is CASSSSLETEAFF. The CDR3, as DNA: TGTGCCAGCAGCTCTAGCCTGGAGACTGAAGCTTTCTTT.

J is TRBJ2-3 and V is TRBV7-9; no clear D gene. The V gene's germline CDR1 is SEHNR and CDR2 FQNEAQ (reference sequence). Trimming pared 5 bases from V and 5 bases from J, leaving 5 bases between. This CDR3 contains 11 residues. CDR3 sequence: CASSDRDTQYF. CDR3 coding DNA: TGTGCCAGCAGCGATCGAGATACGCAGTATTTT.

The chain uses TRBV28 and TRBJ1-4, with D possibly TRBD1 on 6 matching bases. The V end lost 6 bases, the J end lost 3 bases, and 8 bases lay between the germline ends. Germline loops: CDR1 MDHEN, CDR2 SYDVKM. This CDR3 spans 13 amino acids. CDR3 loop: CASRGHPNEKLFF. The CDR3 DNA is TGTGCCAGCAGGGGACACCCTAATGAAAAACTGTTTTTT.

The chain employs TRBV7-9 and TRBJ2-2; 7 bases are shared with TRBD1. The V and J ends lost 5 bases and 2 bases, in that order; junction bases with no gene match: 8. Germline V lookup: CDR1 SEHNR, CDR2 FQNEAQ (reference sequence). The CDR3 spans 16 residues. CDR3 amino acids: CASSQTGLINTGELFF. Written as DNA, the CDR3 is TGTGCCAGCAGCCAGACAGGGCTAATAAACACCGGGGAGCTGTTTTTT.

This clonotype was observed many times. V is TRBV6-6 and J is TRBJ2-1; tentatively, D is TRBD1 (5 bases). This CDR3 is built from 14 residues. Per germline, CDR1 MNHNY and CDR2 SVGAGI (reference sequence). Trimming pared 2 bases from V and 4 bases from J, leaving 9 bases between. Written as DNA, the CDR3 is TGTGCCAGCAGTTACCGACAGAGTTACAATGAGCAGTTCTTC. This codes for CASSYRQSYNEQFF.

The sample holds many counts of this clonotype. The chain employs TRBV9 and TRBJ1-2; D call uncertain. Trimming removed 3 bases at V and 1 base at J, with 7 bases between. Germline V gives CDR1 SGDLS, CDR2 YYNGEE. This CDR3 comprises 13 residues. As DNA, the CDR3 is TGTGCCAGCAGCGCTCACAGTAACTATGGCTACACCTTC. Translating it yields CASSAHSNYGYTF. Filled out from reference TRBV9 and TRBJ1-2, the complete variable domain reads DSGVTQTPKHLITATGQRVTLRCSPRSGDLSVYWYQQSLDQGLQFLIQYYNGEERAKGNILERFSAQQFPDLHSELNLSSLELGDSALYFCASSAHSNYGYTFGSGTRLTVV.

In its sample, this clonotype was seen a few times. The chain is built from TRBV7-2 and TRBJ2-3, with a tentative D call TRBD2 (5 bases). CDR1 and CDR2 (germline): SGHTA, FQGNSA. Deletions cut 5 bases from V and 4 bases from J, with 13 bases between. This CDR3 has 14 amino acids. CDR3 amino acids: CASSRTQLADTQYF. The CDR3 coding sequence is TGTGCCAGCAGCCGGACTCAGCTAGCAGATACGCAGTATTTT.

The chain couples TRBV3-1 to TRBJ2-1, with 8 nucleotides matching TRBD2. Looked up from germline, CDR1 is LGHDT and CDR2 is YNNKEL (reference sequence). CDR3 length: 15 residues. Germline trimming cut 4 bases from V and 6 bases from J; bases unmatched to any gene: 8. CDR3 nucleotide sequence: TGTGCCAGCAGCCGCGGGGGGCCCACACCCAATGAGCAGTTCTTC. It yields the protein CASSRGGPTPNEQFF.

Only a few counts were recorded for this clonotype. This chain uses TRBV7-9 with TRBJ1-2; D gene ambiguous. The CDR3 runs to 16 residues. Germline CDR1 is SEHNR and CDR2 is FQNEAQ (reference sequence). Trimming removed 10 bases from V and 4 bases from J, with 25 bases in between. The CDR3 loop reads CATTPPVGFSGYGYTF. The CDR3 region has the DNA TGTGCCACCACACCCCCGGTGGGGTTTTCGGGCTATGGCTACACCTTC.

The V and J genes are TRBV6-1 and TRBJ2-3; 10 positions agree with TRBD1. V lost 6 bases to trimming and J lost 2 bases; unmatched junction nucleotides: 8. CDR1 MNHNS and CDR2 SASEGT come from the germline V gene. There are 16 residues in the CDR3. CDR3 nucleotides: TGTGCCAGCAGCCTCAGGACAGGGGGGGCCACAGATACGCAGTATTTT. This codes for CASSLRTGGATDTQYF.

Ten or more counts support this clonotype. The rearrangement links TRBV18 to TRBJ2-5; D is undetermined. The CDR3 loop spans 14 amino acids. Germline lookup yields CDR1 KGHSH and CDR2 LQKENI. V lost 2 bases and J lost 5, with 12 bases in between. CDR3 region: CASSPTSDGETQYF. As DNA, the CDR3 is TGTGCCAGCTCACCAACCAGCGACGGGGAGACCCAGTACTTC.

This clonotype was found many times. V gene TRBV12-3 or TRBV12-4 combines with J gene TRBJ1-2, with D possibly TRBD1 on 6 matching bases. CDR3 length: 14 amino acids. V lost 7 bases and J lost 5, with 17 bases in between. The CDR3 region is CASTRKRGEYGYTF. CDR3 coding DNA: TGTGCCAGCACTCGAAAAAGGGGGGAATATGGCTACACCTTC.

The gene calls are TRBV4-3 and TRBJ2-2; either TRBD1 or TRBD2 may fit D (5 bases each). Germline CDR1 reads LGHNA; CDR2 reads YSLEER. The CDR3 length is 16 residues. V lost 6 bases, J lost 2 bases, and 16 bases lay in between. The CDR3 DNA is TGCGCCAGCAGACTATTGACAGCGGCAAACACCGGGGAGCTGTTTTTT. It yields the protein CASRLLTAANTGELFF.

This clonotype came up many times. The chain is built from TRBV29-1 and TRBJ2-7; weak D call: TRBD2 (5 bases). The CDR3 covers 13 residues. V was shortened by 4 bases and J by 2 bases, with 12 bases between the two germline ends. Germline CDR1 is SQVTM and CDR2 is ANQGSEA. CDR3 bases: TGCAGCGTTGCCCTAGTGGAGGCCTACGAGCAGTACTTC. Encoded protein: CSVALVEAYEQYF.

The chain is built from TRBV6-2 or TRBV6-3 and TRBJ2-2; D uncertain. V lost 4 bases and J 2 bases, leaving 8 bases between the germline ends. Germline CDR1 MNHEY, CDR2 SVGEGT. The CDR3 is made up of 14 amino acids. This CDR3 reads CASSLFVNTGELFF. The CDR3 region has the DNA TGTGCCAGCAGTTTGTTCGTTAACACCGGGGAGCTGTTTTTT.

This clonotype was counted between two and nine times. V usage is TRBV6-6 and J usage is TRBJ2-3, with TRBD2 as a possible D gene (5 bases). The CDR3 is 16 residues long. Germline V CDR1 and CDR2: MNHNY, SVGAGI (reference sequence). Trimming removed 0 bases at V and 0 bases at J, with 10 bases between. Here the CDR3 reads CASSYSWGVSTDTQYF. In DNA form, the CDR3 reads TGTGCCAGCAGTTACTCTTGGGGAGTGAGCACAGATACGCAGTATTTT.

This clonotype was found a few times. The rearrangement uses TRBV6-5 and TRBJ2-5; maybe TRBD2 (5 bases). The V and J ends lost 9 bases and 2 bases respectively, with 13 bases between them. Germline V gene lookup returns CDR1 MNHEY and CDR2 SVGAGI. The CDR3 length is 13 residues. CDR3 in DNA: TGTGCCAGTATAGGAACGGGGCAAGAGACCCAGTACTTC. The encoded protein is CASIGTGQETQYF.

The sample holds many counts of this clonotype. V is TRBV6-1 and J is TRBJ2-7; D possibly corresponds to TRBD1 (6 bases). This CDR3 has 15 residues. The germline V gene encodes CDR1 MNHNS and CDR2 SASEGT. V lost 1 base, J lost 0 bases, and 10 bases lay in between. The DNA of the CDR3 is TGTGCCAGCAGTGAAGGACAGGTCAGCTCCTACGAGCAGTACTTC. It is translated as CASSEGQVSSYEQYF.

In its sample, this clonotype was seen many times. The rearrangement links TRBV18 to TRBJ1-1, with a weak D call TRBD1 (5 bases). Between the trimmed V and J ends, which lost 0 bases and 2 bases, there was a span of 10 bases. CDR3 length: 15 residues. Germline V gene data show CDR1 as KGHSH and CDR2 as LQKENI. This chain's CDR3 is CASSPPGGSNTEAFF. Here the CDR3 DNA reads TGTGCCAGCTCACCACCGGGGGGAAGTAACACTGAAGCTTTCTTT.

This chain links TRBV12-3 or TRBV12-4 with TRBJ2-1; no firm D call. The CDR3 spans 16 residues. Trimming took 1 base from V and 1 from J, leaving 11 bases between them. The CDR3 region is CASSLVGFSSYNEQFF. CDR3 nucleotide sequence: TGTGCCAGCAGTTTAGTCGGGTTTTCTTCCTACAATGAGCAGTTCTTC.

The CDR3 sequence: CATGRATDTQYF. The CDR3 DNA reads TGTGCCACCGGCAGGGCCACAGATACGCAGTATTTT. This chain connects TRBV24-1 to TRBJ2-3; tentative D call: TRBD1 (5 bases). Trimming shortened V by 9 bases and J by 2 bases, and 8 bases separated the two germline ends. There are 12 residues in the CDR3. Looked up from germline, CDR1 is KGHDR and CDR2 is SFDVKD.

This clonotype was observed many times. V is TRBV7-2 and J is TRBJ1-3; perhaps TRBD1 as D (6 bases). Per the germline V gene, CDR1 is SGHTA and CDR2 is FQGNSA. V lost 6 bases, J lost 8 bases, and 11 bases lay in between. The CDR3 has 12 residues. The DNA for the CDR3 is TGTGCCAGCAGTCAAACAGGGTACACCATATATTTT. Translation: CASSQTGYTIYF.